Following are 19 T cell receptor beta chains from one sample sequenced in a study of shared clonotypes between healthy human individuals. Sequencing was performed with immunoSEQ multiplex PCR; in TCRdb, only in-frame clones are kept and a portion is missing. This table has about 2.4 million clones, more than 80% appearing once. Input material: naive CD4+ T cells sorted from blood. Subset specified: CD45RA+ positively selected. The receptors were sampled from a young man in good health.

The chain carries TRBV10-1 and TRBJ1-2, with TRBD1 identical over 7 bases. CDR1 and CDR2 (germline): WNHNN, SYGVQD (reference sequence). The J segment lost 6 bases and the V segment lost 5 bases, leaving 3 bases of the junction unmatched. The length of the CDR3 is 12 residues. The chain's CDR3 is CASSHRGHGYTF. Written as DNA, the CDR3 is TGCGCCAGCAGTCACAGGGGTCATGGCTACACCTTC.

CDR3: CASSSWDSNIQETQYF. DNA for the CDR3: TGCGCCAGCAGTTCTTGGGACAGTAACATCCAAGAGACCCAGTACTTC. The genes are TRBV5-1 and TRBJ2-5, with TRBD1 identical over 7 bases. Germline V gene lookup returns CDR1 SGHRS and CDR2 YFSETQ. CDR3 length: 16 amino acids. V trimming: 5 bases; J trimming: 1 base; junction bases outside the gene matches: 11. The variable domain in full, with the rest retrieved from reference TRBV5-1 and TRBJ2-5, is KAGVTQTPRYLIKTRGQQVTLSCSPISGHRSVSWYQQTPGQGLQFLFEYFSETQRNKGNFPGRFSGRQFSNSRSEMNVSTLELGDSALYLCASSSWDSNIQETQYFGPGTRLLVL.

The CDR3 DNA follows: TGTGCCGGTCGGAGGGACTGGGCCAGCCCCCAGTACTTC. It translates to CAGRRDWASPQYF. The chain couples TRBV7-9 to TRBJ2-5; maybe TRBD2 (6 bases). Trimming removed 11 bases at V and 9 bases at J, with 22 bases between. This CDR3 region has 13 residues. The germline CDR1 and CDR2 sequences are SEHNR and FQNEAQ (reference sequence).

The chain recombines TRBV30 with TRBJ2-7, with 7 bases aligning to TRBD1. CDR1 and CDR2 (germline): GTSNPN, SVGIG (reference sequence). CDR3 length equals 13 residues. Trimming cost V 0 bases and J 7 bases; bases outside gene matches: 6. This CDR3 is CAWSVNEGAEQYF. The CDR3 DNA is TGTGCCTGGAGTGTAAATGAGGGGGCAGAGCAGTACTTC.

The sample holds one count of this clone. This rearrangement joins TRBV6-1 to TRBJ1-2; TRBD1 aligns across 11 bases. V was pared by 3 bases and J by 8 bases, with 14 bases of the junction left unmatched. The CDR3 length is 17 residues. Germline lookup yields CDR1 MNHNS and CDR2 SASEGT. CDR3 in DNA: TGTGCCAGCAGTGATCCCGGGACAGGGGGAACCCTTGGAGGCTACACCTTC. Protein sequence: CASSDPGTGGTLGGYTF.

The V and J genes are TRBV30 and TRBJ1-1; 7 bases align to TRBD1. The germline CDR1 and CDR2 sequences are GTSNPN and SVGIG (reference sequence). After removal of 2 bases from V and 6 bases from J, the junction contained 3 bases not matched to a gene. The CDR3 sequence is 12 residues long. In DNA, the CDR3 is TGTGCCTGGAGTCGACAGGGACCTGAAGCTTTCTTT. Translated: CAWSRQGPEAFF.

The chain carries TRBV30 and TRBJ2-3; D remains unclear. Germline CDR1 and CDR2: GTSNPN and SVGIG (reference sequence). Between the trimmed V and J ends, which lost 4 bases and 0 bases, there was a span of 8 bases. There are 13 residues in the CDR3. In DNA, the CDR3 is TGTGCCTGGAAAGTATCGAGCACAGATACGCAGTATTTT. The encoded protein is CAWKVSSTDTQYF.

The gene calls are TRBV10-3 and TRBJ1-4; D not certain. In germline, CDR1 is ENHRY, CDR2 SYGVKD. The CDR3 is made up of 19 amino acids. V lost 0 bases, J lost 0 bases, and 17 bases lay in between. The chain's CDR3 is CAISESTAVRATTNEKLFF. The DNA for the CDR3 is TGTGCCATCAGTGAGTCGACGGCCGTCCGGGCGACAACTAATGAAAAACTGTTTTTT.

The V call is TRBV10-3, the J call TRBJ2-3; TRBD2 might be the D (6 bases). Trimming removed 11 bases from V and 1 base from J, with 16 bases in between. CDR1 is ENHRY and CDR2 is SYGVKD in the germline V gene. This CDR3 comprises 14 residues. The CDR3 bases are TGTGCCGCCCGATCGCGGGGAGGCACAGATACGCAGTATTTT. It yields the protein CAARSRGGTDTQYF.

The chain couples TRBV9 to TRBJ1-5; the match to TRBD1 covers 8 bases. The germline gives CDR1 SGDLS, CDR2 YYNGEE. J gave up 5 bases and V 3 bases, and 4 bases lay outside the gene matches. This CDR3 is 14 amino acids long. The CDR3 protein is CASSAQGGYQPQHF. The CDR3 DNA sequence: TGTGCCAGCAGCGCACAGGGGGGATATCAGCCCCAGCATTTT.

The rearrangement joins TRBV19 to TRBJ1-3, with D unclear. Per the germline V gene, CDR1 is LNHDA and CDR2 is SQIVND (reference sequence). This CDR3 is 13 amino acids long. V was shortened by 7 bases and J by 3 bases, with 10 bases between the two germline ends. CDR3 bases: TGTGCCAGTACCGGAGCGGTTGGAAACACCATATATTTT. It encodes CASTGAVGNTIYF.

This chain uses TRBV6-6 with TRBJ2-7; D call uncertain. Germline CDR1 reads MNHNY; CDR2 reads SVGAGI (reference sequence). The V end was cut by 6 bases, the J end by 3 bases, with 12 bases between. This CDR3 is 13 amino acids long. CDR3 protein: CASSLRPFYEQYF. The CDR3 region has the DNA TGTGCCAGCAGCCTCCGACCCTTCTACGAGCAGTACTTC.

This rearrangement joins TRBV10-3 to TRBJ1-4; no clear D gene. The CDR3 spans 13 residues. Germline V gene sequence: CDR1 ENHRY, CDR2 SYGVKD. V lost 3 bases and J 10 bases, leaving 12 bases between the germline ends. This CDR3 reads CAISDRNEGKLFF. CDR3 nucleotides: TGTGCCATCAGTGATCGAAATGAGGGAAAACTGTTTTTT.

The J gene is TRBJ1-4, the V gene TRBV30; 8 nucleotides agree with TRBD1. V shed 3 bases and J 8 bases; nucleotides not matched to a gene: 8. CDR1 GTSNPN and CDR2 SVGIG come from the germline V gene (reference sequence). This CDR3 comprises 14 residues. CDR3 nucleotide sequence: TGTGCCTGGAGCGGGGACAGGTCTTACGAAAAACTGTTTTTT. It encodes CAWSGDRSYEKLFF.

Concerning this clone itself: This same CDR3 is encoded by further DNA sequences in the sample. V and J are TRBV7-2 and TRBJ1-6; the match to TRBD1 covers 7 bases. This CDR3 region has 14 residues. The J segment lost 7 bases and the V segment lost 3 bases, leaving 3 bases of the junction unmatched. CDR1 and CDR2 from the germline V gene are SGHTA and FQGNSA. The CDR3 DNA sequence: TGTGCCAGCAGCTTCGGGACAGAAAATTCACCCCTCCACTTT. Translation: CASSFGTENSPLHF.

The chain is built from TRBV28 and TRBJ2-1; 9 positions match TRBD2. Germline V lookup: CDR1 MDHEN, CDR2 SYDVKM. The length of the CDR3 is 15 residues. V trimming: 4 bases; J trimming: 5 bases; junction bases outside the gene matches: 6. CDR3 sequence (DNA): TGTGCCAGCAGTTCCCCGACTAGCGGCAACAATGAGCAGTTCTTC. It encodes CASSSPTSGNNEQFF.

The chain carries TRBV7-2 and TRBJ2-7; 8 nucleotides agree with TRBD1. The CDR3 covers 15 residues. V was clipped by 5 bases and J by 3 bases; unmatched bases: 9. The germline CDR1 and CDR2 sequences are SGHTA and FQGNSA. The CDR3 DNA reads TGTGCCAGCAGCCCCAGGGGGCAGGAGAACTACGAGCAGTACTTC. The encoded protein is CASSPRGQENYEQYF. The variable domain in full, completed from reference TRBV7-2 and TRBJ2-7, reads GAGVSQSPSNKVTEKGKDVELRCDPISGHTALYWYRQSLGQGLEFLIYFQGNSAPDKSGLPSDRFSAERTGGSVSTLTIQRTQQEDSAVYLCASSPRGQENYEQYFGPGTRLTVT.

In its sample, this clone was seen a few times. The V gene is TRBV15, the J gene TRBJ1-3, with D maybe TRBD1 (6 bases). This CDR3 has 14 amino acids. V was trimmed by 9 bases and J by 0 bases, leaving 12 bases between them. CDR1 LNHNV and CDR2 YYDKDF come from the germline V gene (reference sequence). CDR3 protein: CATGKQGSGNTIYF. CDR3 coding DNA: TGTGCCACAGGAAAACAGGGCTCTGGAAACACCATATATTTT.

This chain connects TRBV6-1 to TRBJ2-1, with 7 bases aligning to TRBD2. The V segment lost 6 bases and the J segment 10 bases; nucleotides outside the gene matches: 9. This CDR3 has 13 residues. The germline V gene has CDR1 MNHNS and CDR2 SASEGT. CDR3 bases: TGTGCCAGCAGCAGTGCGGGAGTACGGGAGCAGTTCTTC. Translated, it gives CASSSAGVREQFF.